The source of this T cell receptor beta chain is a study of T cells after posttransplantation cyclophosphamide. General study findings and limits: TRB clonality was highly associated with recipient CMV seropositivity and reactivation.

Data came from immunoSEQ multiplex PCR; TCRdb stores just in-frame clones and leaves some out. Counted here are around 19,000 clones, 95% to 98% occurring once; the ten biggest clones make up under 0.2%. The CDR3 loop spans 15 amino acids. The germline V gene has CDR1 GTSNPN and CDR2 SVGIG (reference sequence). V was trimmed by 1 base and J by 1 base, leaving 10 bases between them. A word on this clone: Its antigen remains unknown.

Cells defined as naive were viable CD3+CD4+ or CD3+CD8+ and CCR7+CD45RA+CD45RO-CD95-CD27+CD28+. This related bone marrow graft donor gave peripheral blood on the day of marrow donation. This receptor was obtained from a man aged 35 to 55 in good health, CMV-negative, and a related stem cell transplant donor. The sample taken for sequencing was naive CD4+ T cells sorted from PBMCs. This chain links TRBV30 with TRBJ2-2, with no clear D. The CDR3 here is CAWSANSLNTGELFF. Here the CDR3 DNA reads TGTGCCTGGAGTGCCAACTCTCTGAACACCGGGGAGCTGTTTTTT.